This T cell receptor (beta chain) was identified during a study of immune heterogeneity within non-small cell lung tumors. Study background: Of all tumors, a few turned out to be squamous cell carcinomas, more than eight were non-squamous carcinomas and 1 was not otherwise specified.

Germline CDR1 and CDR2: DFQATT and SNEGSKA (reference sequence). The CDR3 loop spans 12 amino acids. V gave up 3 bases and J gave up 4 bases, with 8 bases separating them. General observations from the study: Identical dominant CDR3 beta clonotypes recurred across a patient's tumor sites, together with site-unique high-frequency clones.

As to this clonotype: The antigen remains unidentified.

A first 10-cycle multiplex round used 32 V-gene and 13 J-gene primers on TCR beta CDR3. TCRdb passed the multiplex PCR reads through MiXCR, listing each CDR3 protein once. Of more than 10,000 distinct CDR3 sequences in the sample, less than 25% are singletons; the top ten hold around 4.3%. Per sample, about 610 ng of bulk tumor genomic DNA was the template used. Several far-apart biopsies were taken per primary tumor during surgery. Surgery that was curative in intent was performed on patients with untreated, newly diagnosed non-small cell lung cancer. The TCR was taken from a man in his 60s with non-small cell lung cancer. This chain uses TRBV20-1 with TRBJ2-3; D uncertain. Sequenced input: lung tumor tissue. The chain's CDR3 is CSASRVADTQYF. DNA of the CDR3: TGCAGTGCTAGTCGGGTCGCAGATACGCAGTATTTT.